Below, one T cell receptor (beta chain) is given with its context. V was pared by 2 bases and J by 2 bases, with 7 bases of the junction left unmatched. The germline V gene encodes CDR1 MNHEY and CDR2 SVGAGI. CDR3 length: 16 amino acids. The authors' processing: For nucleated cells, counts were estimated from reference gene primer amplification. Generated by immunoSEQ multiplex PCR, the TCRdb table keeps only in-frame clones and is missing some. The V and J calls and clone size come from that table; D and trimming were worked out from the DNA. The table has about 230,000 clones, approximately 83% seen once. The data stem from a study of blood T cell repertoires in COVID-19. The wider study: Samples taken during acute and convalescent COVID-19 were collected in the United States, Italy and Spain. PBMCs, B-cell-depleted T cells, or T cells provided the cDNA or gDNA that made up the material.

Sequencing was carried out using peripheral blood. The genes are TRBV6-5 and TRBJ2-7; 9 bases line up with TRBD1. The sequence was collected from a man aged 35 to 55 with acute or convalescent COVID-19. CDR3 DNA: TGTGCCAGCAGTTACGCCCGGGACAGGGTACCCTACGAGCAGTACTTC. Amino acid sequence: CASSYARDRVPYEQYF.